Reported below is one T cell receptor beta chain. Its antigen is not identified. This specimen belongs to a study of cytomegalovirus exposure and HLA in healthy donors. The CDR3 has 15 amino acids. Per germline, CDR1 SGHVS and CDR2 FNYEAQ. Deletions cut 1 base from V and 2 bases from J, with 10 bases between. PCR used 60 Vbeta primers and 13 Jbeta primers. TCRdb's table, derived via immunoSEQ multiplex PCR, lists solely in-frame clones and lacks some. The sample yields approximately 88,000 clones, around 80% seen once. Overall study results and limits: Some TCR beta chains (roughly 150 of them) were listed as cytomegalovirus-associated. Highly shared variants forming one cluster were likely a sequencing artifact. In a later analysis, V- and J-gene trimming of beta chains associated with a DCLRE1C missense variant, replicated independently. Several of the most significant clusters were apparently associated with common viral pathogens in a later analysis.

The source is a man aged 25 to 45 in good health and CMV-seropositive. Sequenced sample: PBMCs. The chain combines TRBV7-6 with TRBJ2-3, with D possibly being TRBD1 (5 bases). DNA of the CDR3: TGTGCCAGCAGCTTAGATCAGGGTCCCACAGATACGCAGTATTTT. Its protein is CASSLDQGPTDTQYF.